The present entry profiles one T cell receptor beta chain with its context. What it recognizes is unknown. The record originates from a study of T cell responses to AZD1222 COVID-19 vaccine. Study in general: Second-dose timings of about 4 or about 12 weeks were pooled.

Study findings and constraints: Recipients of AZD1222 seropositive at baseline numbered only 5 or 6. Sampled repertoires all dated from after the peak T cell response. The sample set comprised mostly white British donors with more females, and clonal diversity was possibly underestimated.

Sequencing was performed with immunoSEQ multiplex PCR; in TCRdb, only in-frame clones are kept and a portion is missing. The sample records approximately 67,000 clones, roughly 88% being singletons. This sequence originates from an adult in good health. Sequences were derived from peripheral blood, sampled on day 0 of AZD1222 vaccination.

This CDR3 reads CAWSGGNGNQPQHF. CDR3 sequence (DNA): TGTGCCTGGAGTGGAGGGAATGGCAATCAGCCCCAGCATTTT. The V and J genes are TRBV30 and TRBJ1-5; D is unclear. From germline, CDR1 is GTSNPN and CDR2 SVGIG (reference sequence). V shed 1 base and J shed 2 bases, with 9 bases lying between them. CDR3 length: 14 amino acids.